The entry that follows covers one T cell receptor (beta chain) sequence. Germline V gives CDR1 SGHRS, CDR2 YFSETQ. Trimming cost V 5 bases and J 6 bases; bases outside gene matches: 18. This CDR3 comprises 17 residues. The data derive from a study of blood T cell repertoires in COVID-19. On the study more broadly: COVID-19 samples from acute and convalescent phases originated in the United States, Italy and Spain. In each case, the material was cDNA or gDNA derived from T cells, B-cell-depleted T cells, or PBMCs.

Under the authors' procedure: The assay estimated nucleated cells by amplifying reference gene primers. Data came from immunoSEQ multiplex PCR; TCRdb stores just in-frame clones and leaves some out. Clone size and the V and J calls come from that table; the DNA yielded D and trimming. The table has a few hundred thousand clones, around 85% seen once. The chain joins TRBV5-1 to TRBJ2-7, with TRBD2 identical over 9 bases. The sample comprised peripheral blood. The clonotype was recovered from a young woman with acute or convalescent COVID-19. The CDR3 sequence: CASSRGLMVAGASEQYF. Here the CDR3 DNA reads TGCGCCAGCAGTCGGGGCTTGATGGTAGCGGGGGCATCCGAGCAGTACTTC.